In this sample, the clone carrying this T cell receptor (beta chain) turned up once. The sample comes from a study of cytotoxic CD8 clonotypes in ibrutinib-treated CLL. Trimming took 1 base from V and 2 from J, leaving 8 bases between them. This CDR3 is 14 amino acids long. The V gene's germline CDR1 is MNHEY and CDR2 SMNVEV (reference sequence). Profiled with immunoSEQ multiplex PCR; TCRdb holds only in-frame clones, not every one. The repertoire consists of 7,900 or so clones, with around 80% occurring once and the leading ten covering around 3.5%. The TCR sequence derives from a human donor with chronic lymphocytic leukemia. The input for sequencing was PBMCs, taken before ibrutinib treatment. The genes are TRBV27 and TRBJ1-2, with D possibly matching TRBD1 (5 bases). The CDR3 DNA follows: TGTGCCAGCAGTTTATTCCCAGGGAACTATGGCTACACCTTC. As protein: CASSLFPGNYGYTF.